This T cell receptor (beta chain) was captured by sequencing in a study of T cell responses to AZD1222 COVID-19 vaccine. The study's findings and limits: The study sampled repertoires only after the peak T cell response. White British donors predominated, females outnumbered males, and clonal diversity was possibly underestimated. At 160-218 and 743-854, vaccine-associated CD4 TCRs were dominant, and they spanned spike.

TCRdb's copy holds only in-frame clones and misses some; the assay was immunoSEQ multiplex PCR. Of some 160,000 clones detected, around 94% appear once; the ten largest clones hold roughly 1%. As for this clone: Its target is not known.

The CDR3 loop spans 12 amino acids. The V gene's germline CDR1 is LGHNA and CDR2 YSLEER. V lost 4 bases and J lost 9; bases outside the gene matches: 3. The sample was peripheral blood, taken on day 0 of AZD1222 vaccination. The sequence was collected from an adult in good health. The gene calls are TRBV4-3 and TRBJ2-5; 9 bases match TRBD2. The CDR3 DNA reads TGCGCCAGCAGCCTTAGCGGGGGAGCCCAGTACTTC. This gives the protein CASSLSGGAQYF.